The T cell receptor (beta chain) described here comes from a study of Graves' ophthalmopathy and Graves' hyperthyroidism. Whole-study results and caveats: Ophthalmopathy versus stable hyperthyroidism: 13-signature model gave 85% to 90% sensitivity, roughly 81% specificity. For predicting ophthalmopathy progression, the model had almost 71% sensitivity and roughly 77% specificity.

This CDR3 contains 16 residues. CDR1 MNHNS and CDR2 SASEGT come from the germline V gene. J was trimmed by 7 bases and V by 6 bases; bases with no gene match: 12. From RNA, the CDR3 regions of TCR beta chains were amplified and sequenced. HTBI-primed first-round RT-PCR preceded second-round multiplex PCR. TCRdb processed the multiplex PCR reads anew with MiXCR; each CDR3 protein has one entry. The sample carries some 200,000 distinct CDR3 sequences, 29% recorded once. As regards this clonotype: Its target is unknown.

Reliance was placed on clinical symptoms, serum thyroxine, TRAb, thyroid ultrasound and orbital computed tomography for diagnosis. As the starting material, approximately 10 ml of fresh peripheral blood yielded the PBMCs. The TCR comes from a man aged 45 to 65 with Graves' ophthalmopathy. The sequenced sample was peripheral blood. V is TRBV6-1 and J is TRBJ1-6; 7 positions match TRBD1. CDR3 sequence (DNA): TGTGCCAGCAGCCAAACCGGGACAGCAAGAAATTCACCCCTCCACTTT. Amino acid sequence: CASSQTGTARNSPLHF.